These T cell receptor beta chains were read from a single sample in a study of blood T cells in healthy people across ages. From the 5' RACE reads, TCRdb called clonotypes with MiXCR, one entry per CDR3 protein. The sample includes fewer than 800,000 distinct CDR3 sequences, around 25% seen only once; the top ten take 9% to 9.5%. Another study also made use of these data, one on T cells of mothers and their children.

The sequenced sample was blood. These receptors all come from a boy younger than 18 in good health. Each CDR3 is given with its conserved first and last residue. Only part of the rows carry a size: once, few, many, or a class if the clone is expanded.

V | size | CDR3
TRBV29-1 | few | CSVGPGQETYEQYF
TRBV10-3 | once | CAISDLHSGANVLTF
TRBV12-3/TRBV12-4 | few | CASSLGINYGYTF
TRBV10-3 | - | CAISDQGNEQFF
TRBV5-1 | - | CASREASGSPGGDEQFF
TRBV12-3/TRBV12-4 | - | CASMLRETGNIQYF
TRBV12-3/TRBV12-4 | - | CASSLGTGPRETQYF
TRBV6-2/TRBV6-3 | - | CASSYSGLAENPYEQYF
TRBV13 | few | CASSARDRDTGELFF
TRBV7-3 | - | CASSLGLTGDEQFF
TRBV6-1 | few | CASSALAGGNTGELFF
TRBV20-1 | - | CSAKLNRGSSYEQYF
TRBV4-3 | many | CASSQDVGQPQHF
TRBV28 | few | CASSPLLAGVDTDTQYF
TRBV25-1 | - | CASSDFGGFYEQYF
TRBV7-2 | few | CASSLRRAGETQYF
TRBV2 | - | CASSVKGNSYEQYF
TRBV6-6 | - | CASSYGASSYGYTF
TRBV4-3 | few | CASSQLAGINEQFF
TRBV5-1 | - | CASSDGTSTASEQFF
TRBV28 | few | CASSFYRGEARGSYEQYF
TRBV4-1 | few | CASSWGLWDSNTGELFF
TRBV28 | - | CASSRDRGREETQYF
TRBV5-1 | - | CASHLVGGGLGANVLTF
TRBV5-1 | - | CASSSPSGLRETQYF
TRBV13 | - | CASSLTGVVDEQYF
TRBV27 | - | CASSLVVREEGSYNEQFF
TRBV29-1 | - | CSVKTPGQGQETQYF
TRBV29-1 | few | CSVEGSSGSSYNEQFF
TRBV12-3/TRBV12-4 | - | CASSPRPGQGTQETRYF
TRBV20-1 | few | CSAYAWTAQETQYF
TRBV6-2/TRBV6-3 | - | CASNQGLAVNEQFF
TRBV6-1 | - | CASSALDPNQPQHF
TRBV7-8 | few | CASSLKGVLTDTQYF
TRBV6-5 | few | CASSPGLAGRNIQYF
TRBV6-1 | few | CASSIKLTYEQYF
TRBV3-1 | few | CASSQASGLAPLYEQYF